This T cell receptor beta chain was observed in a study of shared clonotypes between healthy human individuals. About the research overall: The composition of the donors was a couple of women and a few men aged 18 to 49.

V gave up 6 bases and J gave up 6 bases; unmatched junction bases: 8. Germline CDR1 and CDR2: MDHEN and SYDVKM. The CDR3 extends over 17 amino acids. Genomic DNA (from each subset) was split evenly across several immunoSEQ plates. Clones were sequenced by immunoSEQ multiplex PCR, and TCRdb holds only the in-frame ones, with some missing. In the table there are about 2.5 million clones, around 90% of which are singletons. The specimen sequenced was naive CD4+ T cells from PBMCs. Documented subset: CD45RA+ positively selected. The chain is built from TRBV28 and TRBJ2-2; TRBD2 matches 15 bases. This TCR came from a man younger than 30 in good health. Some clones in this sample may be carry-over from other donors' samples. The CDR3 region is CASRGTSGRMRAGELFF. As DNA, the CDR3 is TGTGCCAGCAGGGGGACTAGCGGGAGGATGAGGGCCGGGGAGCTGTTTTTT.